One sample yielded the 17 T cell receptor beta chains listed below, sequenced in a study of naive and memory T cell subsets. Overall study results and limits: Naive repertoires, especially CD8, held a few larger clonotypes, possibly memory cells re-expressing CD45RA.

Two oligonucleotides, mixed equimolar, formed the beta constant-region primer covering TRBC1 and TRBC2. The ligated cDNA underwent four PCR rounds using SP2 and nested alpha and beta constant-region primers. TCRdb re-called the UMI-ligation and nested PCR reads through MiXCR, storing one row per CDR3 protein. The data show about 99,000 distinct CDR3 sequences, about 14% seen once. Their antigens remain unidentified. The sequenced sample was naive CD8+ T cells from blood. These receptors were collected from a human donor in good health.

This clonotype showed up just a few times. The rearrangement joins TRBV28 to TRBJ1-5; TRBD1 is a possible D gene (5 bases). V was clipped by 8 bases and J by 0 bases, with 14 bases between them. Germline CDR1 MDHEN, CDR2 SYDVKM. This CDR3 has 15 amino acids. CDR3 nucleotides: TGTGCCAGCGGCATCACGGGGACTAGCAATCAGCCCCAGCATTTT. It codes for CASGITGTSNQPQHF.

The chain joins TRBV12-3 or TRBV12-4 to TRBJ2-2, with D unresolved. The CDR3 spans 11 residues. The germline V and J ends were trimmed by 11 bases and 4 bases, with 8 bases remaining between them. The DNA for the CDR3 is TGTGCCTGGTCGTCCACCGGGGAGCTGTTTTTT. As protein: CAWSSTGELFF.

The chain combines TRBV29-1 with TRBJ2-2; D may be TRBD2 (6 bases). This CDR3 spans 16 amino acids. CDR1 and CDR2 from the germline V gene are SQVTM and ANQGSEA. Deletions cut 0 bases from V and 4 bases from J, with 15 bases between. The CDR3 here is CSVEDLEGGLTGELFF. The CDR3 DNA reads as TGCAGCGTTGAAGATCTGGAGGGAGGCCTCACCGGGGAGCTGTTTTTT.

This chain connects TRBV12-3 or TRBV12-4 to TRBJ2-1, with 7 bases matching TRBD1. Trimming removed 6 bases from V and 2 bases from J; junction bases left unmatched: 1. CDR3 length equals 13 residues. Written as DNA, the CDR3 is TGTGCCAGCAGCGACAGGGCCTACAATGAGCAGTTCTTC. Residues: CASSDRAYNEQFF.

This clonotype came up a few times. The chain couples TRBV12-3 or TRBV12-4 to TRBJ1-1; TRBD1 matches 7 bases. V shed 5 bases and J 2 bases; nucleotides not matched to a gene: 8. This CDR3 comprises 15 residues. The CDR3 nucleotides read TGTGCCAGCAGTCCCGGACAGGTCATTAACACTGAAGCTTTCTTT. Its protein product is CASSPGQVINTEAFF.

V gene TRBV27 combines with J gene TRBJ2-7, with TRBD1 matching 8 bases. The V gene end was trimmed by 2 bases and the J gene end by 3 bases; junction bases not matched to a gene: 0. Germline values: CDR1 MNHEY, CDR2 SMNVEV (reference sequence). The CDR3 is 13 amino acids. This CDR3 reads CASSLGTGYEQYF. CDR3 bases: TGTGCCAGCAGTTTAGGGACAGGCTACGAGCAGTACTTC.

This clonotype has ten or more counts. The rearrangement links TRBV7-9 to TRBJ1-1; D gene uncertain. This CDR3 contains 12 residues. Germline V CDR1 and CDR2: SEHNR, FQNEAQ (reference sequence). V lost 2 bases to trimming and J lost 0 bases, with 1 base between them. CDR3 amino acids: CASSLMNTEAFF. In nucleotides, the CDR3 is TGTGCCAGCAGCTTAATGAACACTGAAGCTTTCTTT.

This clonotype was found a few times. The rearrangement joins TRBV5-4 to TRBJ2-1; D is perhaps TRBD2 (5 bases). V lost 4 bases to trimming and J lost 0 bases, with 14 bases between them. The CDR3 has 16 residues. From germline, CDR1 is SGHNT and CDR2 YYREEE (reference sequence). The CDR3 here is CASSHAMGSSYNEQFF. The CDR3 DNA sequence: TGTGCCAGCAGCCACGCGATGGGGAGCTCCTACAATGAGCAGTTCTTC.

This rearrangement joins TRBV7-9 to TRBJ2-5, with D possibly matching TRBD2 (6 bases). The CDR3 is 15 residues long. V lost 2 bases and J 0 bases, leaving 10 bases between the germline ends. The germline V gene has CDR1 SEHNR and CDR2 FQNEAQ (reference sequence). The CDR3 nucleotides are TGTGCCAGCAGCTTACTCCCTAGCGACCAAGAGACCCAGTACTTC. Its protein is CASSLLPSDQETQYF.

There are many counts of this clonotype. The rearrangement joins TRBV12-3 or TRBV12-4 to TRBJ2-3, with D tentatively TRBD2 (6 bases). This CDR3 spans 14 amino acids. With 5 bases removed from V and 4 bases from J, the gap between germline ends came to 13 bases. CDR3 DNA sequence: TGTGCCAGCAGTCCCCACCGGGAGTCAGATACGCAGTATTTT. It yields the protein CASSPHRESDTQYF.

This clonotype was counted only a few times. The CDR3, as DNA: TGTGCCAGCAGCCGGCGGACAGGCGTCACCGGGGAGCTGTTTTTT. It specifies CASSRRTGVTGELFF. This sequence joins TRBV7-9 and TRBJ2-2, with 7 bases lining up with TRBD1. The CDR3 length is 15 residues. Trimming took 5 bases from V and 4 from J; bases not matched to a gene: 7. Germline V gives CDR1 SEHNR, CDR2 FQNEAQ (reference sequence).

The chain combines TRBV16 with TRBJ1-1; 9 bases fit TRBD1. Germline V gene data show CDR1 as KGHSY and CDR2 as FQNENV. The CDR3 has 15 amino acids. Trimming at V came to 4 bases and at J to 5 bases, leaving 8 bases not matched to a gene. The CDR3 protein is CASSPNTGGWTEAFF. CDR3 nucleotide sequence: TGTGCCAGCAGCCCTAATACAGGGGGCTGGACTGAAGCTTTCTTT.

The rearrangement joins TRBV28 to TRBJ2-2; D gene uncertain. CDR3 length: 12 amino acids. Per germline, CDR1 MDHEN and CDR2 SYDVKM. V lost 4 bases and J lost 7, with 7 bases in between. In DNA form, the CDR3 reads TGTGCCAGCAGTTATAGGGTCGGGGAGCTGTTTTTT. This gives the protein CASSYRVGELFF.

The V gene is TRBV27, the J gene TRBJ2-1, with TRBD1 matching 9 bases. Germline-derived CDR1 and CDR2 are MNHEY and SMNVEV (reference sequence). The ends lost 3 bases at V and 8 bases at J; junction bases unmatched: 8. The CDR3 contains 15 residues. The CDR3 sequence is CASSLRDRVRDEQFF. CDR3 nucleotide sequence: TGTGCCAGCAGTTTGAGGGACAGGGTGAGGGATGAGCAGTTCTTC.

The chain has TRBV11-2 and TRBJ2-1; no clear D. From germline, CDR1 is SGHAT and CDR2 FQNNGV. Trimming shortened V by 6 bases and J by 6 bases, and 3 bases separated the two germline ends. This CDR3 has 10 amino acids. CDR3 region: CASRANEQFF. As DNA, the CDR3 is TGTGCCAGCAGGGCCAATGAGCAGTTCTTC.

V and J are TRBV19 and TRBJ1-1; 9 bases are a match to TRBD1. V gave up 3 bases and J gave up 10 bases; unmatched junction bases: 6. This CDR3 is built from 13 residues. Per the germline V gene, CDR1 is LNHDA and CDR2 is SQIVND (reference sequence). The CDR3 protein is CASSMGQGGVAFF. CDR3 DNA: TGTGCCAGTAGTATGGGACAGGGTGGGGTAGCTTTCTTT. Drawing the rest from reference TRBV19 and TRBJ1-1, the complete variable domain is DGGITQSPKYLFRKEGQNVTLSCEQNLNHDAMYWYRQDPGQGLRLIYYSQIVNDFQKGDIAEGYSVSREKKESFPLTVTSAQKNPTAFYLCASSMGQGGVAFFGQGTRLTVV.

This clonotype came up a few times. This sequence joins TRBV20-1 and TRBJ1-5; D is undetermined. CDR1 DFQATT and CDR2 SNEGSKA come from the germline V gene (reference sequence). V was trimmed by 0 bases and J by 7 bases, leaving 10 bases between them. This CDR3 has 13 amino acids. CDR3 coding DNA: TGCAGTGCTAGAGATATGAGGGAACAGCCCCAGCATTTT. This sequence encodes CSARDMREQPQHF.